The 23 T cell receptor beta chains presented below share a single source sample, sequenced in a study of follicular helper T cells after annual influenza vaccination. As to time point: 2014-2015 season, pre-vaccination. Profiled with immunoSEQ multiplex PCR; TCRdb holds only in-frame clones, not every one. The table lists under 15,000 clones, about 73% of them singletons. The sample in question was CXCR5- memory CD4+ T cells sorted from blood, obtained on the day of influenza vaccination. The receptors come from an adult who received the influenza vaccine.

This clone has more than one count but fewer than ten. This chain connects TRBV25-1 to TRBJ2-7, with 7 bases matching TRBD2. J lost 2 bases, V lost 9 bases, and 4 bases had no gene match. The CDR3 has 12 amino acids. Germline V gene data show CDR1 as MGHDK and CDR2 as SYGVNS. The CDR3: CASSTSTYEQYF. The CDR3 DNA follows: TGTGCCAGTTCGACTAGCACCTACGAGCAGTACTTC.

The genes are TRBV10-3 and TRBJ1-5; 9 bases match TRBD1. The V segment lost 10 bases and the J segment 6 bases; nucleotides outside the gene matches: 7. From germline, CDR1 is ENHRY and CDR2 SYGVKD. CDR3 size: 13 residues. The CDR3 DNA is TGTGCCAGCAGGACAGGGGCGGGTCAGCCCCAGCATTTT. Its protein is CASRTGAGQPQHF.

The chain links TRBV14 to TRBJ2-1; 14 nucleotides agree with TRBD2. CDR1 SGHDN and CDR2 FVKESK come from the germline V gene. CDR3 length equals 16 residues. The ends lost 2 bases at V and 7 bases at J; junction bases unmatched: 4. CDR3 protein: CASSQRLAGGLNEQFF. The CDR3 bases are TGTGCCAGCAGCCAACGACTAGCGGGGGGGTTAAATGAGCAGTTCTTC. Filled out from reference TRBV14 and TRBJ2-1, the complete variable domain reads EAGVTQFPSHSVIEKGQTVTLRCDPISGHDNLYWYRRVMGKEIKFLLHFVKESKQDESGMPNNRFLAERTGGTYSTLKVQPAELEDSGVYFCASSQRLAGGLNEQFFGPGTRLTVL.

V gene TRBV5-1 combines with J gene TRBJ2-1, with TRBD1 matching 10 bases. With 4 bases clipped from V and 6 bases from J, the junction kept 10 bases outside the gene matches. Germline CDR1 and CDR2: SGHRS and YFSETQ. The CDR3 consists of 16 residues. The CDR3 region has the DNA TGCGCCAGCAGCGGGAAGGGGACAGGGGAGGTCAATGAGCAGTTCTTC. This codes for CASSGKGTGEVNEQFF.

The chain combines TRBV4-2 with TRBJ2-7; no clear D gene. The CDR3 consists of 14 residues. CDR1 is LGHNA and CDR2 is YNFKEQ in the germline V gene. V dropped 0 bases and J dropped 2 bases, with 8 bases sitting between them. The CDR3 protein is CASSQEVRAYEQYF. The CDR3 region has the DNA TGTGCCAGCAGCCAAGAGGTTAGGGCCTACGAGCAGTACTTC.

This clone was detected a few times. The chain uses TRBV6-1 and TRBJ1-1; D perhaps matches TRBD1 (5 bases). The CDR3 runs to 14 residues. Between the trimmed V and J ends, which lost 3 bases and 1 base, there was a span of 9 bases. Germline CDR1 is MNHNS and CDR2 is SASEGT. CDR3 residues: CASSDPGGNTEAFF. The DNA of the CDR3 is TGTGCCAGCAGTGACCCCGGGGGGAACACTGAAGCTTTCTTT.

Here the CDR3 reads CASSLLGNTEAFF. The CDR3 region has the DNA TGTGCCAGCAGCTTATTGGGGAACACTGAAGCTTTCTTT. The chain combines TRBV5-4 with TRBJ1-1; D is ambiguous. Germline V CDR1 and CDR2: SGHNT, YYREEE (reference sequence). This CDR3 has 13 amino acids. Trimming took 2 bases from V and 1 from J, leaving 6 bases between them.

This clone was seen only a few times. The rearrangement joins TRBV11-2 to TRBJ1-6, with 8 bases lining up with TRBD1. Trimming at V came to 1 base and at J to 10 bases, leaving 6 bases not matched to a gene. Germline CDR1 is SGHAT and CDR2 is FQNNGV. The CDR3 has 15 amino acids. CDR3 amino acids: CASSLGTGSNSPLHF. The CDR3 nucleotides read TGTGCCAGCAGCTTAGGGACAGGGTCTAACTCACCCCTCCACTTT.

The chain joins TRBV4-1 to TRBJ2-3; D unresolved. CDR1 is MGHRA and CDR2 is YSYEKL in the germline V gene. V lost 3 bases to trimming and J lost 6 bases, with 10 bases between them. This CDR3 is 13 amino acids long. CDR3 coding DNA: TGCGCCAGCAGCCAGTGGGGATCCGATACGCAGTATTTT. The encoded protein is CASSQWGSDTQYF.

V is TRBV5-6 and J is TRBJ1-6, with D hard to call. The germline gives CDR1 SGHDT, CDR2 YYEEEE. Between the trimmed V and J ends, which lost 4 bases and 0 bases, there was a span of 14 bases. The CDR3 loop spans 17 amino acids. The CDR3 spells CASSAPGGSSYNSPLHF. CDR3 nucleotides: TGTGCCAGCAGCGCCCCCGGAGGAAGCTCCTATAATTCACCCCTCCACTTT.

CDR3 loop: CASSQGTYGYTF. In nucleotides, the CDR3 is TGTGCCAGTAGTCAGGGAACCTATGGCTACACCTTC. The chain employs TRBV19 and TRBJ1-2, with D tentatively TRBD1 (5 bases). The CDR3 sequence is 12 residues long. V lost 5 bases to trimming and J lost 4 bases, with 8 bases between them. The germline gives CDR1 LNHDA, CDR2 SQIVND (reference sequence).

The V gene is TRBV29-1, the J gene TRBJ2-7, with D possibly TRBD2 on 6 matching bases. Germline CDR1 SQVTM, CDR2 ANQGSEA. V dropped 4 bases and J dropped 2 bases, with 12 bases sitting between them. The CDR3 has 13 amino acids. The CDR3 DNA reads as TGCAGCGTTGGTCAAGGAGGGGCCTACGAGCAGTACTTC. Its translation is CSVGQGGAYEQYF.

The chain combines TRBV5-4 with TRBJ2-5; tentative D call: TRBD2 (5 bases). With 1 base removed from V and 5 bases from J, the gap between germline ends came to 12 bases. Germline V lookup: CDR1 SGHNT, CDR2 YYREEE (reference sequence). The CDR3 is 14 amino acids. The CDR3 DNA is TGTGCCAGCAGCTTGTCCGGGGTTGGGGAGACCCAGTACTTC. Translation: CASSLSGVGETQYF.

This chain connects TRBV7-9 to TRBJ2-5; D perhaps matches TRBD1 (6 bases). Trimming shortened V by 5 bases and J by 0 bases, and 16 bases separated the two germline ends. Germline V CDR1 and CDR2: SEHNR, FQNEAQ (reference sequence). This CDR3 region has 16 residues. CDR3: CASSPRTGTYQETQYF. The CDR3, as DNA: TGTGCCAGCAGCCCAAGGACCGGGACATACCAAGAGACCCAGTACTTC. Complete variable domain (other parts from reference TRBV7-9 and TRBJ2-5): DTGVSQNPRHKITKRGQNVTFRCDPISEHNRLYWYRQTLGQGPEFLTYFQNEAQLEKSRLLSDRFSAERPKGSFSTLEIQRTEQGDSAMYLCASSPRTGTYQETQYFGPGTRLLVL.

This clone was seen just once. V and J are TRBV6-5 and TRBJ2-7, with TRBD1 matching over 7 bases. The CDR3 totals 14 residues. V lost 6 bases, J lost 3 bases, and 8 bases stayed unmatched. Germline V CDR1 and CDR2: MNHEY, SVGAGI. CDR3 protein: CASSIRDSHYEQYF. Here the CDR3 DNA reads TGTGCCAGCAGCATCCGGGACAGCCACTACGAGCAGTACTTC.

This clone has a handful of counts. V and J are TRBV6-6 and TRBJ2-7; D is perhaps TRBD1 (6 bases). V lost 5 bases, J lost 9 bases, and 20 bases lay in between. The CDR3 spans 14 residues. Per the germline V gene, CDR1 is MNHNY and CDR2 is SVGAGI (reference sequence). The CDR3 is CASSPGTVRGGQYF. CDR3 bases: TGTGCCAGCAGTCCTGGGACGGTCCGAGGGGGGCAGTACTTC.

This clone was detected a few times. J is TRBJ1-1 and V is TRBV29-1, with no clear D. V was pared by 5 bases and J by 0 bases, with 10 bases between. The V gene's germline CDR1 is SQVTM and CDR2 ANQGSEA. The CDR3 is made up of 13 amino acids. The CDR3 region is CSVLDFMNTEAFF. The CDR3 DNA sequence: TGCAGCGTTCTAGACTTCATGAACACTGAAGCTTTCTTT.

The V call is TRBV7-9, the J call TRBJ2-1; D uncertain. The V end was cut by 5 bases, the J end by 9 bases, with 11 bases between. This CDR3 region has 12 residues. Germline loops: CDR1 SEHNR, CDR2 FQNEAQ (reference sequence). In DNA, the CDR3 is TGTGCCAGCAGCCCTGGGATGAGTGAGCAGTTCTTC. Translation: CASSPGMSEQFF.

This clone is a singleton in its sample. The V call is TRBV27, the J call TRBJ1-1; possibly TRBD1 for D (5 bases). In germline, CDR1 is MNHEY, CDR2 SMNVEV (reference sequence). Trimming removed 3 bases from V and 1 base from J, with 9 bases in between. The CDR3 contains 14 residues. CDR3 amino acids: CASSLGQGNTEAFF. CDR3 bases: TGTGCCAGCAGTTTGGGCCAGGGGAACACTGAAGCTTTCTTT.

The V call is TRBV4-3, the J call TRBJ2-5, with D perhaps TRBD2 (6 bases). Germline-derived CDR1 and CDR2 are LGHNA and YSLEER. The CDR3 consists of 13 residues. Trimming left V 4 bases short and J 4 bases short, with 10 bases between. The chain's CDR3 is CASSLLGGETQYF. For the CDR3, the DNA is TGCGCCAGCAGCCTTTTGGGAGGAGAGACCCAGTACTTC.

The rearrangement uses TRBV21-1 and TRBJ1-3. TRBV21-1 is classified as a pseudogene. The CDR3 length is 17 residues. CDR3 coding DNA: TGTGCCAGCAGTTATCGGTTGCTACAACACGCACGAAACACCATATATTTT. Protein: CASSYRLLQHARNTIYF.

V usage is TRBV6-4 and J usage is TRBJ1-2, with D possibly TRBD1 on 5 matching bases. With 6 bases removed from V and 4 bases from J, the gap between germline ends came to 18 bases. CDR1 and CDR2 from the germline V gene are MRHNA and SNTAGT. The CDR3 contains 15 residues. As DNA, the CDR3 is TGTGCCAGCAGGACTGAACAGCTAAGGGGCTATGGCTACACCTTC. Translating gives CASRTEQLRGYGYTF.

This sequence joins TRBV14 and TRBJ2-7; tentative D call: TRBD1 (5 bases). The V gene lost 4 bases and the J gene lost 9 bases, with 10 bases spanning the gap. The CDR3 extends over 11 amino acids. Germline V lookup: CDR1 SGHDN, CDR2 FVKESK. The CDR3 sequence: CASSPGFRQYF. The CDR3 DNA follows: TGTGCCAGCAGCCCAGGGTTCCGGCAGTACTTC.